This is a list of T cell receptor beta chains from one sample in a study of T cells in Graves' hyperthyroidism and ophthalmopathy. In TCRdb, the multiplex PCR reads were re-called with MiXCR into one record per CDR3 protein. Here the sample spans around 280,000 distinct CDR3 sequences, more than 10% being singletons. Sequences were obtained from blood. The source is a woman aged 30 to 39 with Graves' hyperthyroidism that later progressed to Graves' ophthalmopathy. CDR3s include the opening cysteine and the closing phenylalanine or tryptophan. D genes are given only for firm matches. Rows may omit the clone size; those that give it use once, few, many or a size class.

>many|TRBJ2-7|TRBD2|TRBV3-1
CASSQLAGGSYEQYF
TGTGCCAGCAGCCAACTAGCGGGAGGCTCCTACGAGCAGTACTTC
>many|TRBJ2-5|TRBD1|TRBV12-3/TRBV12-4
CASSYRDSLPPPLYF
TGTGCCAGCAGTTACCGGGACAGCCTCCCTCCTCCGCTTTACTTC
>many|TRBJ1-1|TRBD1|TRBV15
CATSRTGLTEAFF
TGTGCCACCAGCAGGACAGGGCTCACTGAAGCTTTCTTT
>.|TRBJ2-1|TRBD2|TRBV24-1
CATSALAGGVGEQFF
TGTGCCACCAGTGCACTAGCGGGAGGGGTTGGTGAGCAGTTCTTC
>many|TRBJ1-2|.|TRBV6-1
CASSTAGAVSYTF
TGTGCCAGCAGTACCGCGGGGGCGGTGAGCTACACCTTC
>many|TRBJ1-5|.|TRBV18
CASSPTGLDQPQHF
TGTGCCAGCTCACCTACAGGGTTAGATCAGCCCCAGCATTTT
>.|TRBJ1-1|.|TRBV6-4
CAASAGKSENTEAFF
TGTGCCGCTTCTGCAGGGAAGAGCGAGAACACTGAAGCTTTCTTT
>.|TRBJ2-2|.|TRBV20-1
CSASPGSSTGELFF
TGCAGTGCGAGCCCCGGGTCGAGCACCGGGGAGCTGTTTTTT
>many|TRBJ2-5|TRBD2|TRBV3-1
CASSQDTWREAEETQYF
TGTGCCAGCAGCCAAGATACGTGGCGGGAGGCTGAAGAGACCCAGTACTTC
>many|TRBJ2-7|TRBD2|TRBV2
CASSRTSGRGYEQYF
TGTGCCAGCAGTCGGACTAGCGGGAGGGGCTACGAGCAGTACTTC
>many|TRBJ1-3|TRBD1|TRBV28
CASSFRGGRGNTIYF
TGTGCCAGCAGTTTCCGAGGGGGCAGGGGAAACACCATATATTTT
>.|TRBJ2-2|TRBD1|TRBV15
CATSSAGQVAAPGELFF
TGTGCCACCAGCAGTGCTGGACAGGTCGCTGCGCCCGGGGAGCTGTTTTTT
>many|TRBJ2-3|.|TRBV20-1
CSAIGRGEWLKMAQYF
TGCAGTGCTATCGGTAGGGGGGAGTGGTTAAAGATGGCGCAGTATTTT
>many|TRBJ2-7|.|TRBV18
CASSPPGVAYEQYF
TGTGCCAGCTCACCACCGGGAGTTGCCTACGAGCAGTACTTC
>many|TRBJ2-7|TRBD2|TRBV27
CASSIRSSGEQYF
TGTGCCAGCAGTATAAGATCTAGCGGCGAGCAGTACTTC
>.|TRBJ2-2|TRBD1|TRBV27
CASRVRGQAGELFF
TGTGCCAGCCGCGTCAGGGGGCAGGCCGGGGAGCTGTTTTTT
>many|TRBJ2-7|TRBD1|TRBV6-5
CASRVTGAYEQYF
TGTGCCAGCAGAGTAACAGGGGCCTACGAGCAGTACTTC
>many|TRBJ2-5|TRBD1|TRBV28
CASSTTGVPKTQYF
TGTGCCAGCAGTACGACAGGGGTCCCAAAGACCCAGTACTTC
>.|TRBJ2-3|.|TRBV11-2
CASSPITSTDTQYF
TGTGCCAGCAGCCCGATCACTAGCACAGATACGCAGTATTTT
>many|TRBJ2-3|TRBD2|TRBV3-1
CASSQDLEASGFLADTQYF
TGTGCCAGCAGCCAAGATCTTGAGGCTAGCGGGTTTTTGGCAGATACGCAGTATTTT
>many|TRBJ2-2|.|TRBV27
CASSFEDTGELFF
TGTGCCAGCAGTTTTGAGGACACCGGGGAGCTGTTTTTT
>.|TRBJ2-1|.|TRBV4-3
CASRVAESSYNEQFF
TGCGCCAGCAGGGTGGCGGAGAGCTCCTACAATGAGCAGTTCTTC
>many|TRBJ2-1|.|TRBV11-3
CASSLADQGEQFF
TGTGCCAGCAGCTTAGCAGACCAAGGTGAGCAGTTCTTC
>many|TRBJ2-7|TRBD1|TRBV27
CASSRGQAISYEQYF
TGTGCCAGCAGCCGTGGACAGGCGATCTCCTACGAGCAGTACTTC
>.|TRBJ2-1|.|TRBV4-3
CASSQDLMVVINEQFF
TGCGCCAGCAGCCAAGATTTGATGGTAGTTATCAATGAGCAGTTCTTC
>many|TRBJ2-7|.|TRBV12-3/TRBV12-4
CASSRIPDEQYF
TGTGCCAGCAGCCGCATCCCTGACGAGCAGTACTTC
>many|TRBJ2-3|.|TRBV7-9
CASSLANADTQYF
TGTGCCAGCAGCTTAGCTAACGCAGATACGCAGTATTTT
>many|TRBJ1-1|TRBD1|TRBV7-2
CASSWGQYTEAFF
TGTGCCAGCAGCTGGGGACAGTACACTGAAGCTTTCTTT
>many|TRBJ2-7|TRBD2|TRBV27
CASSAGTGGYEQYF
TGTGCCAGCAGTGCCGGGACGGGGGGCTACGAGCAGTACTTC
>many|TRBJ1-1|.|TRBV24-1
CATRTAVNTEAFF
TGTGCCACGAGGACGGCAGTGAACACTGAAGCTTTCTTT